Shown below are 31 T cell receptor beta chains from a single sample sequenced in a study of prognosis after radiotherapy for stage I lung cancer. Genomic DNA served as the source from which two-round multiplex PCR generated TCR beta CDR3 amplicons. Primers (each specific to one TRBV or TRBJ gene) were used in first-round PCR. TCRdb re-called the multiplex PCR reads through MiXCR, storing one row per CDR3 protein. The table records tens of thousands of distinct CDR3 sequences, under 60% of them present only once. The sequenced sample was PBMCs, obtained before or after stereotactic body radiation therapy (not recorded which). The receptors derive from a donor over 45 with non-small cell lung cancer.

This chain uses TRBV20-1 with TRBJ2-1, with 8 bases lining up with TRBD2. The CDR3 sequence is 19 residues long. V shed 3 bases, J shed 1 base, and the junction held 17 bases outside the gene matches. CDR1 is DFQATT, CDR2 SNEGSKA, per germline (reference sequence). CDR3 amino acids: CSASLIGGAVGLSYNEQFF. CDR3 nucleotides: TGCAGTGCTAGCCTCATCGGGGGGGCCGTGGGGTTGTCCTACAATGAGCAGTTCTTC.

On this clonotype: A far larger clone is one nucleotide away, so this likely arose from a read error. This rearrangement joins TRBV9 to TRBJ2-7, with D possibly being TRBD2 (5 bases). CDR1 is SGDLS and CDR2 is YYNGEE in the germline V gene. This CDR3 has 18 residues. CDR3 DNA sequence: TGCGCCAGCAGCTTGGCCGAGAGGGCGCCAGCACCATACTACGAGCAGTACTTC. Translation gives CASSLAERAPAPYYEQYF. Supplemented by reference TRBV9 and TRBJ2-7, the full variable domain reads DSGVTQTPKHLITATGQRVTLRCSPRSGDLSVYWYQQSLDQGLQFLIQYYNGEERAKGNILERFSAQQFPDLHSELNLSSLELGDSALYFCASSLAERAPAPYYEQYFGPGTRLTVT.

The table lists this clonotype with many counts. The rearrangement links TRBV6-1 to TRBJ1-3, with 9 nucleotides matching TRBD1. The V and J ends lost 6 bases and 8 bases, in that order; junction bases with no gene match: 8. The CDR3 is 14 amino acids. Germline V gene lookup returns CDR1 MNHNS and CDR2 SASEGT. In DNA form, the CDR3 reads TGTGCCAGCAGGAAGACGGGACAGGGCTACACCATATATTTT. This gives the protein CASRKTGQGYTIYF.

This chain uses TRBV6-9 with TRBJ2-1; maybe TRBD2 (5 bases). Germline V gene data show CDR1 as MNHGY and CDR2 as SVAAGI. Deletions cut 4 bases from V and 7 bases from J, with 11 bases between. This CDR3 comprises 13 residues. CDR3 protein: CASSLEESNEQFF. Written as DNA, the CDR3 is TGTGCCAGCAGTTTGGAGGAATCTAATGAGCAGTTCTTC.

For this clonotype: Germline is not matched at one junction end, which may reflect a read error. The chain uses TRBV5-1 and TRBJ2-7; 7 bases are shared with TRBD2. CDR1 SGHRS and CDR2 YFSETQ come from the germline V gene. This CDR3 spans 16 amino acids. CDR3 amino acids: CDSSPSGGSSSYEQYF. CDR3 coding DNA: TGTGACAGCAGCCCCTCCGGGGGGTCAAGCTCCTACGAGCAGTACTTC.

This chain links TRBV4-2 with TRBJ1-2; D is ambiguous. Germline V gene sequence: CDR1 LGHNA, CDR2 YNFKEQ. V was pared by 0 bases and J by 5 bases, with 13 bases between. The CDR3 length is 15 residues. In nucleotides, the CDR3 is TGTGCCAGCAGCCAAGAGGCCAGCGCGATATATGGCTACACCTTC. It translates to CASSQEASAIYGYTF.

This clonotype was picked up many times. In DNA form, the CDR3 reads TGTGCCAGCAGTTCAGTCCAAGAGACCCAGTACTTC. Its translation is CASSSVQETQYF. The rearrangement joins TRBV11-2 to TRBJ2-5; no reliable D call. Germline V CDR1 and CDR2: SGHAT, FQNNGV. V was cut by 6 bases and J by 1 base, with 6 bases left in between. This CDR3 contains 12 residues.

With respect to this clonotype: Because it lacks the conserved phenylalanine or tryptophan at the end, this CDR3 is likely a read error. This chain links TRBV28 with TRBJ2-3; D tentatively reads TRBD1 or TRBD2 (6 bases each). This CDR3 comprises 14 residues. The germline V and J ends were trimmed by 3 bases and 7 bases, with 14 bases remaining between them. CDR1 and CDR2 (germline): MDHEN, SYDVKM. The CDR3 sequence: CASSFRGRTYTQYS. The CDR3 coding sequence is TGTGCCAGCAGTTTTAGGGGGAGGACATATACGCAGTATTCT.

Many counts were recorded for this clonotype. V is TRBV5-6 and J is TRBJ1-2, with D possibly TRBD1 on 5 matching bases. The CDR3 length is 14 residues. Germline V CDR1 and CDR2: SGHDT, YYEEEE. Trimming pared 4 bases from V and 3 bases from J, leaving 13 bases between. The CDR3 loop is CASSPRQTYYGYTF. The CDR3 DNA follows: TGTGCCAGCAGCCCAAGACAGACCTACTATGGCTACACCTTC. Drawing the rest from reference TRBV5-6 and TRBJ1-2, the complete variable domain is DAGVTQSPTHLIKTRGQQVTLRCSPKSGHDTVSWYQQALGQGPQFIFQYYEEEERQRGNFPDRFSGHQFPNYSSELNVNALLLGDSALYLCASSPRQTYYGYTFGSGTRLTVV.

In its sample, this clonotype was seen many times. The chain carries TRBV30 and TRBJ2-2; perhaps TRBD2 as D (6 bases). V lost 0 bases and J 7 bases, leaving 12 bases between the germline ends. Germline CDR1 GTSNPN, CDR2 SVGIG (reference sequence). The CDR3 sequence is 14 residues long. This CDR3 reads CAWSVTSSGGELFF. CDR3 DNA: TGTGCCTGGAGTGTAACTAGTAGCGGCGGGGAGCTGTTTTTT. The variable domain in full, with the rest retrieved from reference TRBV30 and TRBJ2-2, is SQTIHQWPATLVQPVGSPLSLECTVEGTSNPNLYWYRQAAGRGLQLLFYSVGIGQISSEVPQNLSASRPQDRQFILSSKKLLLSDSGFYLCAWSVTSSGGELFFGEGSRLTVL.

This clonotype has only a few counts. A much larger clone is a single base away; this may be a read error. The V call is TRBV7-9, the J call TRBJ2-5; D is undetermined. CDR3 size: 10 residues. Germline V gene sequence: CDR1 SEHNR, CDR2 FQNEAQ (reference sequence). The CDR3 DNA reads as TGTTCCAGCACCCAAGAGACCCAGTACTTC. This codes for CSSTQETQYF.

This clonotype was found many times. V is TRBV19 and J is TRBJ1-5; 8 bases match TRBD1. Per the germline V gene, CDR1 is LNHDA and CDR2 is SQIVND (reference sequence). Trimming removed 4 bases from V and 3 bases from J; junction bases left unmatched: 8. This CDR3 spans 16 amino acids. The CDR3 spells CASSTIGTGVNQPQHF. The CDR3 DNA sequence: TGTGCCAGTAGTACAATAGGGACAGGAGTCAATCAGCCCCAGCATTTT.

By proportion, this clonotype is medium-sized. V and J are TRBV6-2 or TRBV6-3 and TRBJ2-3; 7 bases agree with TRBD1. CDR3 length: 15 amino acids. In germline, CDR1 is MNHEY, CDR2 SVGEGT. J was trimmed by 0 bases and V by 5 bases; bases with no gene match: 5. CDR3 sequence: CASSQGQVSTDTQYF. The CDR3 DNA is TGTGCCAGCAGTCAAGGACAGGTTAGCACAGATACGCAGTATTTT.

The rearrangement uses TRBV6-1 and TRBJ2-1, with TRBD1 identical over 8 bases. CDR1 MNHNS and CDR2 SASEGT come from the germline V gene. The ends lost 9 bases at V and 7 bases at J; junction bases unmatched: 20. This CDR3 spans 17 amino acids. The CDR3 loop reads CARSLTLQGEFKNEQFF. The CDR3 region has the DNA TGTGCCAGAAGTCTCACCCTACAGGGGGAGTTCAAGAATGAGCAGTTCTTC.

This clonotype showed up many times. The chain is built from TRBV14 and TRBJ1-4; 8 nucleotides agree with TRBD1. There are 14 residues in the CDR3. Trimming removed 4 bases from V and 10 bases from J; junction bases left unmatched: 8. The germline CDR1 and CDR2 sequences are SGHDN and FVKESK. CDR3 nucleotide sequence: TGTGCCAGCAGCCCGACAGGGGCCGGCGTAAAACTGTTTTTT. Its translation: CASSPTGAGVKLFF.

On this clonotype itself: Only one base separates this from a far larger clonotype, so it likely reflects a read error. The chain employs TRBV12-3 or TRBV12-4 and TRBJ2-5; D unresolved. TRBJ2-1 matches the DNA end more closely, so the J call is doubtful. The CDR3 has 11 amino acids. The CDR3 DNA reads as TGTGCCAGCATCCCCGCCGGGGAGCAGTTCTTC. This gives the protein CASIPAGEQFF.

This clonotype has more than one count but fewer than ten. This sequence is one base from a far larger clone and is likely a read error. Since the CDR3 does not end with the conserved phenylalanine or tryptophan, this likely comes from a read error. The rearrangement links TRBV6-4 to TRBJ1-2; TRBD1 might be the D (5 bases). CDR3 length equals 15 residues. Per germline, CDR1 MRHNA and CDR2 SNTAGT. The germline V and J ends were trimmed by 3 bases and 4 bases, with 15 bases remaining between them. CDR3 protein: CASSEMAGRIYGYTL. The CDR3 bases are TGTGCCAGCAGTGAGATGGCGGGACGGATCTATGGCTACACCCTC.

As regards this clonotype: This sequence is one base from a far larger clone and is likely a read error. The chain is built from TRBV6-5 and TRBJ1-2, with 8 bases matching TRBD1. Germline V gene sequence: CDR1 MNHEY, CDR2 SVGAGI. There are 13 residues in the CDR3. This chain's CDR3 is CASIPGTGYGHTF. Here the CDR3 DNA reads TGTGCCAGCATACCAGGGACAGGTTATGGCCACACCTTC.

This clonotype was counted a few times. This rearrangement joins TRBV29-1 to TRBJ2-4; 11 bases are shared with TRBD1. This CDR3 comprises 12 residues. The ends lost 6 bases at V and 10 bases at J; junction bases unmatched: 5. Germline V gene lookup returns CDR1 SQVTM and CDR2 ANQGSEA. The CDR3 DNA reads TGCAGCGTGGGACAGGGGGTAGGGATTCAGTACTTC. This sequence encodes CSVGQGVGIQYF.

The rearrangement uses TRBV5-5 and TRBJ2-1; maybe TRBD2 (6 bases). Trimming shortened V by 4 bases and J by 6 bases, and 20 bases separated the two germline ends. CDR3 size: 16 residues. Germline CDR1 is SGHKS and CDR2 is YYEKEE (reference sequence). DNA of the CDR3: TGTGCCAGCAGCCTAGTCCCGGGGCTAGCGCCCAATGAGCAGTTCTTC. Its protein is CASSLVPGLAPNEQFF.

At least ten counts were recorded for this clonotype. The chain combines TRBV20-1 with TRBJ2-7; weak D call: TRBD2 (5 bases). CDR1 is DFQATT and CDR2 is SNEGSKA in the germline V gene (reference sequence). V lost 0 bases and J lost 2, with 17 bases in between. This CDR3 has 16 amino acids. In nucleotides, the CDR3 is TGCAGTGCTAGAGATCTCAGGAGGCCTAGTACCTACGAGCAGTACTTC. Its translation: CSARDLRRPSTYEQYF.

In its sample, this clonotype was seen many times. The V gene is TRBV19, the J gene TRBJ1-5; D call uncertain. This CDR3 has 15 amino acids. Deletions cut 4 bases from V and 4 bases from J, with 14 bases between. Per germline, CDR1 LNHDA and CDR2 SQIVND (reference sequence). DNA for the CDR3: TGTGCCAGTAGTACCCGAGCCCCTTTTAATCAGCCCCAGCATTTT. Translation: CASSTRAPFNQPQHF.

This chain connects TRBV9 to TRBJ2-1, with TRBD2 matching over 8 bases. J gave up 4 bases and V 4 bases, and 16 bases lay outside the gene matches. The length of the CDR3 is 18 residues. The germline gives CDR1 SGDLS, CDR2 YYNGEE. The CDR3 sequence is CASSPPMEVSGEYNEQFF. CDR3 bases: TGTGCCAGCAGCCCCCCTATGGAGGTTAGCGGGGAATACAATGAGCAGTTCTTC.

The chain has TRBV6-2 or TRBV6-3 and TRBJ1-1; maybe TRBD1 (5 bases). V lost 11 bases and J 1 base, leaving 17 bases between the germline ends. CDR3 length: 14 residues. Germline V gene sequence: CDR1 MNHEY, CDR2 SVGEGT. The CDR3 bases are TGTGCCGGGGGACCCCTGATTTCGAACACTGAAGCTTTCTTT. Amino acids: CAGGPLISNTEAFF.

A note on this clonotype: One end of the junction fails to match germline, which may point to a read error. V usage is TRBV6-2 or TRBV6-3 and J usage is TRBJ2-1; possible D gene TRBD2, 5 bases. Per germline, CDR1 MNHEY and CDR2 SVGEGT. CDR3 length equals 15 residues. CDR3 loop: CASRIWRASDNGQFF. DNA of the CDR3: TGTGCCAGCAGGATTTGGCGGGCGAGTGACAATGGGCAGTTCTTC.

The chain carries TRBV7-2 and TRBJ2-1; possibly TRBD2 for D (6 bases). The germline V gene encodes CDR1 SGHTA and CDR2 FQGNSA. The V end lost 1 base, the J end lost 2 bases, and 9 bases lay between the germline ends. The CDR3 length is 15 residues. The CDR3 DNA is TGTGCCAGCAGCTTAGGGGGCGGGACCTACAATGAGCAGTTCTTC. Residues: CASSLGGGTYNEQFF.

This chain joins TRBV5-1 and TRBJ2-2, with TRBD1 matching over 10 bases. The length of the CDR3 is 15 residues. The V and J ends lost 0 bases and 6 bases, in that order; junction bases with no gene match: 2. Germline CDR1 is SGHRS and CDR2 is YFSETQ. Here the CDR3 reads CASSLGTGGPGELFF. CDR3 bases: TGCGCCAGCAGCTTGGGGACAGGGGGTCCCGGGGAGCTGTTTTTT.

This clonotype has ten or more counts. The CDR3 region is CSAPPGAFPREQFF. As DNA, the CDR3 is TGCAGTGCTCCTCCCGGGGCTTTCCCCCGTGAGCAGTTCTTC. V and J are TRBV20-1 and TRBJ2-1, with D perhaps TRBD1 or TRBD2 (5 bases each). Trimming left V 5 bases short and J 9 bases short, with 20 bases between. The germline V gene encodes CDR1 DFQATT and CDR2 SNEGSKA (reference sequence). CDR3 size: 14 residues.

This clonotype was counted ten times or more. The V call is TRBV19, the J call TRBJ1-5, with D hard to call. Germline loops: CDR1 LNHDA, CDR2 SQIVND (reference sequence). V lost 6 bases to trimming and J lost 4 bases, with 10 bases between them. The CDR3 has 13 amino acids. For the CDR3, the DNA is TGTGCCAGTAGCCCTACAGCGAATCAGCCCCAGCATTTT. Translated: CASSPTANQPQHF.

This clonotype was picked up many times. The rearrangement joins TRBV7-3 to TRBJ2-5, with D unresolved. The V gene lost 4 bases and the J gene lost 1 base, with 7 bases spanning the gap. The CDR3 extends over 13 amino acids. CDR1 and CDR2 (germline): SGHTA, FQGTGA. In nucleotides, the CDR3 is TGTGCCAGCAGCTCCCGCGCCCAAGAGACCCAGTACTTC. Translation gives CASSSRAQETQYF.

This clonotype was seen many times. As DNA, the CDR3 is TGTGCCAGCAGCGACAGGGGAGCGGGGAACACTGAAGCTTTCTTT. Encoded protein: CASSDRGAGNTEAFF. The rearrangement links TRBV5-6 to TRBJ1-1, with 8 bases identical to TRBD1. Germline V gene lookup returns CDR1 SGHDT and CDR2 YYEEEE. Unmatched junction bases numbered 6, after V lost 4 bases and J lost 1 base. This CDR3 comprises 15 residues.